Following are 20 T cell receptor beta chains from one sample sequenced in a study of PD-L1 blockade in urothelial cancer. Data came from immunoSEQ multiplex PCR; TCRdb stores just in-frame clones and leaves some out. The table records about 74,000 clones, about 85% of them present only once. The material sequenced was PBMCs, taken around atezolizumab (anti-PD-L1) treatment. The origin of the receptors is a man between 70 and 80 years old with urothelial cancer.

J is TRBJ2-2 and V is TRBV10-2, with 7 bases lining up with TRBD2. From germline, CDR1 is WSHSY and CDR2 SAAADI. With 2 bases clipped from V and 0 bases from J, the junction kept 3 bases outside the gene matches. The CDR3 extends over 16 amino acids. The DNA for the CDR3 is TGCGCCAGCAGTGAGAGCGCGGGAGCGAACACCGGGGAGCTGTTTTTT. Its translation: CASSESAGANTGELFF.

V gene TRBV7-2 combines with J gene TRBJ2-1; 12 nucleotides line up with TRBD2. The CDR3 extends over 17 amino acids. Germline values: CDR1 SGHTA, CDR2 FQGNSA. The junction had 14 bases not matched to a gene; V was cut back by 5 bases and J by 9 bases. CDR3 coding DNA: TGTGCCAGCAGCCCAAGCGGACTAGCGGGGCGGAGTGGTGAGCAGTTCTTC. Amino acid sequence: CASSPSGLAGRSGEQFF.

This clone has a count of ten or more. The V call is TRBV29-1, the J call TRBJ2-7, with D perhaps TRBD2 (5 bases). The germline V gene encodes CDR1 SQVTM and CDR2 ANQGSEA. CDR3 length: 13 amino acids. With 6 bases removed from V and 1 base from J, the gap between germline ends came to 13 bases. The CDR3 here is CSVRGSGSYEQYF. CDR3 DNA sequence: TGCAGCGTCCGTGGGAGCGGATCCTACGAGCAGTACTTC.

This clone was seen only once. The chain carries TRBV6-5 and TRBJ2-1, with 13 bases aligning to TRBD2. Germline CDR1 reads MNHEY; CDR2 reads SVGAGI. The junction had 2 bases not matched to a gene; V was cut back by 4 bases and J by 2 bases. The CDR3 loop spans 16 amino acids. The CDR3 reads CASSSGTSGTYNEQFF. The DNA of the CDR3 is TGTGCCAGCAGTTCGGGGACTAGCGGGACCTACAATGAGCAGTTCTTC.

This clone was counted a single time. V usage is TRBV5-5 and J usage is TRBJ1-5, with D maybe TRBD1 (5 bases). V gave up 6 bases and J gave up 2 bases, with 9 bases separating them. Germline V CDR1 and CDR2: SGHKS, YYEKEE (reference sequence). This CDR3 contains 13 residues. CDR3 DNA sequence: TGTGCCAGCAAAGGGGCAGGCAATCAGCCCCAGCATTTT. As protein: CASKGAGNQPQHF. The variable domain in full, completed from reference TRBV5-5 and TRBJ1-5, reads DAGVTQSPTHLIKTRGQQVTLRCSPISGHKSVSWYQQVLGQGPQFIFQYYEKEERGRGNFPDRFSARQFPNYSSELNVNALLLGDSALYLCASKGAGNQPQHFGDGTRLSIL.

This chain joins TRBV29-1 and TRBJ1-2; 7 nucleotides align to TRBD1. The germline V gene has CDR1 SQVTM and CDR2 ANQGSEA. The J segment lost 3 bases and the V segment lost 5 bases, leaving 6 bases of the junction unmatched. The CDR3 spans 13 residues. The CDR3 here is CSVRDREDYGYTF. CDR3 sequence (DNA): TGCAGCGTTAGAGACAGGGAGGACTATGGCTACACCTTC.

This clone was found once. The V and J genes are TRBV7-9 and TRBJ2-7; D is perhaps TRBD1 (5 bases). This CDR3 is 17 amino acids long. With 2 bases removed from V and 1 base from J, the gap between germline ends came to 18 bases. Germline V lookup: CDR1 SEHNR, CDR2 FQNEAQ (reference sequence). CDR3 in DNA: TGTGCCAGCAGCTTATATCCTCCAGGGTTGGGGTCCTACGAGCAGTACTTC. Translation: CASSLYPPGLGSYEQYF.

This chain links TRBV5-1 with TRBJ2-2; 12 bases fit TRBD2. CDR3 length: 19 residues. The V gene end was trimmed by 3 bases and the J gene end by 6 bases; junction bases not matched to a gene: 15. CDR1 is SGHRS, CDR2 YFSETQ, per germline. The CDR3 bases are TGCGCCAGCAGCTCTGGGACTAGCGGGTTCCCGGGACTTTCCGGGGAGCTGTTTTTT. The encoded protein is CASSSGTSGFPGLSGELFF.

This chain links TRBV5-1 with TRBJ2-1, with 7 bases matching TRBD1. The V segment lost 4 bases and the J segment 5 bases; nucleotides outside the gene matches: 9. CDR1 is SGHRS, CDR2 YFSETQ, per germline. The CDR3 loop spans 15 amino acids. CDR3 sequence: CASSQTGTQNNEQFF. Here the CDR3 DNA reads TGCGCCAGCAGCCAGACAGGGACCCAAAACAATGAGCAGTTCTTC.

V gene TRBV30 combines with J gene TRBJ1-4; D unresolved. This CDR3 is 13 amino acids long. V lost 4 bases, J lost 8 bases, and 14 bases lay in between. Germline CDR1 GTSNPN, CDR2 SVGIG (reference sequence). CDR3: CAWKEDPREKLFF. DNA of the CDR3: TGTGCCTGGAAGGAGGACCCGAGGGAAAAACTGTTTTTT. The whole variable domain, remainder taken from reference TRBV30 and TRBJ1-4, is SQTIHQWPATLVQPVGSPLSLECTVEGTSNPNLYWYRQAAGRGLQLLFYSVGIGQISSEVPQNLSASRPQDRQFILSSKKLLLSDSGFYLCAWKEDPREKLFFGSGTQLSVL.

The chain recombines TRBV9 with TRBJ2-1; 13 nucleotides match TRBD2. The germline gives CDR1 SGDLS, CDR2 YYNGEE. This CDR3 is 16 amino acids long. V lost 3 bases and J lost 6; bases outside the gene matches: 6. This CDR3 reads CASSGGRTSGSNEQFF. The CDR3 DNA follows: TGTGCCAGCAGCGGGGGGAGGACTAGCGGGAGCAATGAGCAGTTCTTC.

The V call is TRBV21-1, the J call TRBJ2-1; TRBD1 is the table's D call and was not checked against the DNA. TRBV21-1 constitutes a pseudogene. The CDR3 totals 16 residues. The CDR3 DNA sequence: TGTGCCAGCAGCAAGGACAGGGGGGACTCCTACAATGAGCAGTTCTTC. It specifies CASSKDRGDSYNEQFF.

This chain connects TRBV2 to TRBJ2-1; a weak D match, TRBD2 (5 bases). Germline V gene sequence: CDR1 SNHLY, CDR2 FYNNEI. The CDR3 contains 15 residues. V lost 4 bases, J lost 4 bases, and 14 bases lay in between. As DNA, the CDR3 is TGTGCCAGCAGTGTGGTGGGAGACGCTTACAATGAGCAGTTCTTC. Translating gives CASSVVGDAYNEQFF.

This chain connects TRBV10-3 to TRBJ1-2, with D possibly TRBD1 on 5 matching bases. Per the germline V gene, CDR1 is ENHRY and CDR2 is SYGVKD. The V end was cut by 2 bases, the J end by 11 bases, with 12 bases between. The CDR3 spans 12 residues. This CDR3 reads CAISEDRGIYTF. CDR3 in DNA: TGTGCCATCAGTGAGGACCGGGGGATATACACCTTC.

This rearrangement joins TRBV2 to TRBJ2-1, with D maybe TRBD2 (6 bases). The CDR3 covers 15 residues. The V and J ends lost 4 bases and 4 bases respectively, with 14 bases between them. Germline CDR1 is SNHLY and CDR2 is FYNNEI. As DNA, the CDR3 is TGTGCCAGCAGTGCATGGGTAGCGGTATACAATGAGCAGTTCTTC. Protein product: CASSAWVAVYNEQFF.

This rearrangement joins TRBV9 to TRBJ1-1; perhaps TRBD1 as D (6 bases). This CDR3 region has 14 residues. V was clipped by 0 bases and J by 4 bases, with 10 bases between them. The germline gives CDR1 SGDLS, CDR2 YYNGEE. CDR3 DNA: TGTGCCAGCAGCGTAGGGGGGCGCATCACTGAAGCTTTCTTT. Its translation: CASSVGGRITEAFF. Based on the CDR3 plus reference TRBV9 and TRBJ1-1, the full variable domain is DSGVTQTPKHLITATGQRVTLRCSPRSGDLSVYWYQQSLDQGLQFLIQYYNGEERAKGNILERFSAQQFPDLHSELNLSSLELGDSALYFCASSVGGRITEAFFGQGTRLTVV.

This chain uses TRBV16 with TRBJ2-7; unclear D gene. Germline lookup yields CDR1 KGHSY and CDR2 FQNENV. There are 13 residues in the CDR3. V lost 0 bases and J lost 6, with 9 bases in between. CDR3 sequence: CASSQSRQAEQYF. CDR3 sequence (DNA): TGTGCCAGCAGCCAATCAAGGCAGGCCGAGCAGTACTTC.

V is TRBV4-1 and J is TRBJ1-1, with TRBD1 identical over 8 bases. The CDR3 totals 12 residues. After removal of 9 bases from V and 2 bases from J, the junction contained 2 bases not matched to a gene. The germline gives CDR1 MGHRA, CDR2 YSYEKL. The CDR3 sequence is CARGQDNTEAFF. CDR3 coding DNA: TGCGCCAGGGGACAGGACAACACTGAAGCTTTCTTT.

The gene calls are TRBV5-4 and TRBJ2-3; D gene uncertain. This CDR3 spans 14 amino acids. V lost 0 bases and J 1 base, leaving 6 bases between the germline ends. Germline V gene sequence: CDR1 SGHNT, CDR2 YYREEE (reference sequence). The CDR3 protein is CASSLGSGTDTQYF. The CDR3 coding sequence is TGTGCCAGCAGCTTGGGATCGGGCACAGATACGCAGTATTTT.

The V call is TRBV20-1, the J call TRBJ2-7; tentative D call: TRBD2 (6 bases). The CDR3 sequence is 11 residues long. V was shortened by 1 base and J by 9 bases, with 10 bases between the two germline ends. Germline V lookup: CDR1 DFQATT, CDR2 SNEGSKA (reference sequence). CDR3 region: CSARVTSPQYF. In nucleotides, the CDR3 is TGCAGTGCTAGAGTGACTAGTCCGCAGTACTTC.